These 26 T cell receptor beta chains share one sample of origin, sequenced in a study of CD8+ T cells in alopecia areata. Extraction and reverse transcription of RNA yielded cDNA as the sequencing template. Profiled with immunoSEQ multiplex PCR; TCRdb holds only in-frame clones, not every one. The table has around 160,000 clones, about 90% seen once. The material was CD8+ T cells sorted from blood, obtained at week 0. The receptors here all came from a human donor with alopecia areata.

The CDR3 DNA sequence: TGTGCCAGCAGTGGGACAGAGAGTAGCACAGATACGCAGTATTTT. Its protein is CASSGTESSTDTQYF. The chain couples TRBV13 to TRBJ2-3; 7 bases agree with TRBD1. CDR1 and CDR2 from the germline V gene are PRHDT and FYEKMQ (reference sequence). V was clipped by 6 bases and J by 0 bases; unmatched bases: 6. The CDR3 consists of 15 residues.

Of note for this clone: Other nucleotide sequences from this sample produce the same CDR3. The chain employs TRBV27 and TRBJ2-7; TRBD1 matches at 11 bases. Unmatched junction bases numbered 3, after V lost 5 bases and J lost 3 bases. CDR1 is MNHEY, CDR2 SMNVEV, per germline (reference sequence). The CDR3 has 14 residues. CDR3 sequence reads: CASSPGTGGYEQYF. In nucleotides, the CDR3 is TGTGCCAGCAGTCCTGGGACAGGGGGCTACGAGCAGTACTTC.

The rearrangement uses TRBV30 and TRBJ2-5, with TRBD2 identical over 7 bases. The J segment lost 2 bases and the V segment lost 5 bases, leaving 8 bases of the junction unmatched. Germline-derived CDR1 and CDR2 are GTSNPN and SVGIG (reference sequence). This CDR3 is 14 amino acids long. Here the CDR3 DNA reads TGTGCCTGGTCGTCCGGAGCGGGGCAAGAGACCCAGTACTTC. The encoded protein is CAWSSGAGQETQYF.

V usage is TRBV7-9 and J usage is TRBJ1-1, with D unresolved. V lost 8 bases and J 9 bases, leaving 13 bases between the germline ends. This CDR3 is 11 amino acids long. Germline assignment: CDR1 SEHNR and CDR2 FQNEAQ (reference sequence). For the CDR3, the DNA is TGTGCCAGCCGGTCTACGCAGAAAGCTTTCTTT. Its protein product is CASRSTQKAFF. Full variable domain (outside the CDR3, taken from reference TRBV7-9 and TRBJ1-1): DTGVSQNPRHKITKRGQNVTFRCDPISEHNRLYWYRQTLGQGPEFLTYFQNEAQLEKSRLLSDRFSAERPKGSFSTLEIQRTEQGDSAMYLCASRSTQKAFFGQGTRLTVV.

This clone was found once. V is TRBV27 and J is TRBJ2-4; D unresolved. Germline V gene sequence: CDR1 MNHEY, CDR2 SMNVEV (reference sequence). The CDR3 is 15 residues long. Between the trimmed V and J ends, which lost 5 bases and 5 bases, there was a span of 16 bases. The CDR3 DNA reads TGTGCCAGCAGTCTCCAACTGGGCCCTGAAAACATTCAGTACTTC. Translation gives CASSLQLGPENIQYF.

The V and J genes are TRBV6-5 and TRBJ2-3; possibly TRBD2 for D (5 bases). V was shortened by 9 bases and J by 1 base, with 8 bases between the two germline ends. The germline gives CDR1 MNHEY, CDR2 SVGAGI. The CDR3 consists of 12 residues. The CDR3: CASGLGTDTQYF. CDR3 DNA: TGTGCCAGTGGACTTGGCACAGATACGCAGTATTTT.

This rearrangement joins TRBV11-2 to TRBJ2-2; 7 bases match TRBD1. The V gene's germline CDR1 is SGHAT and CDR2 FQNNGV. The V segment lost 0 bases and the J segment 0 bases; nucleotides outside the gene matches: 7. This CDR3 has 18 amino acids. The CDR3 is CASSLDIFGQANTGELFF. Written as DNA, the CDR3 is TGTGCCAGCAGCTTAGATATTTTTGGACAGGCGAACACCGGGGAGCTGTTTTTT.

V gene TRBV9 combines with J gene TRBJ1-1; D remains ambiguous. Germline V gene sequence: CDR1 SGDLS, CDR2 YYNGEE. The V and J ends lost 0 bases and 6 bases respectively, with 6 bases between them. This CDR3 spans 12 amino acids. In nucleotides, the CDR3 is TGTGCCAGCAGCGTAGTGGGTTCTGAAGCTTTCTTT. It translates to CASSVVGSEAFF.

The chain joins TRBV27 to TRBJ1-2; no clear D gene. Trimming pared 7 bases from V and 8 bases from J, leaving 23 bases between. The CDR3 has 15 amino acids. Looked up from germline, CDR1 is MNHEY and CDR2 is SMNVEV (reference sequence). The CDR3, as DNA: TGTGCCAGCACCCGAGGCGACTCTCACCTCGGGGGCTACACCTTC. The encoded protein is CASTRGDSHLGGYTF.

The chain uses TRBV27 and TRBJ2-3; the D is unclear. Germline assignment: CDR1 MNHEY and CDR2 SMNVEV (reference sequence). V was shortened by 3 bases and J by 9 bases, with 16 bases between the two germline ends. This CDR3 is 14 amino acids long. CDR3 amino acids: CASSFGTGSLTQYF. Here the CDR3 DNA reads TGTGCCAGCAGTTTCGGTACGGGCAGTTTGACGCAGTATTTT.

The chain has TRBV13 and TRBJ2-1; D call uncertain. Between the trimmed V and J ends, which lost 0 bases and 12 bases, there was a span of 9 bases. The CDR3 contains 12 residues. Germline V lookup: CDR1 PRHDT, CDR2 FYEKMQ (reference sequence). The CDR3 loop is CASSLGSAAQFF. The CDR3 nucleotides are TGTGCCAGCAGCTTAGGCTCTGCGGCGCAGTTCTTC.

This clone was found once. This chain uses TRBV7-9 with TRBJ2-3, with D possibly being TRBD2 (6 bases). Trimming left V 2 bases short and J 2 bases short, with 8 bases between. Germline V gene data show CDR1 as SEHNR and CDR2 as FQNEAQ (reference sequence). This CDR3 spans 14 amino acids. The CDR3 sequence: CASSLRGYTDTQYF. In DNA, the CDR3 is TGTGCCAGCAGCTTACGGGGGTACACAGATACGCAGTATTTT.

V gene TRBV21-1 combines with J gene TRBJ2-5. TRBV21-1 has pseudogene status. CDR3 size: 15 residues. CDR3 loop: CASSKATSREETQYF. The CDR3 DNA reads TGTGCCAGCAGCAAAGCGACATCCCGGGAAGAGACCCAGTACTTC.

The chain employs TRBV13 and TRBJ1-1; the D gene is possibly TRBD1 (6 bases). The V gene's germline CDR1 is PRHDT and CDR2 FYEKMQ (reference sequence). The CDR3 totals 14 residues. Trimming left V 5 bases short and J 0 bases short, with 10 bases between. The CDR3 protein is CASSATGLNTEAFF. CDR3 DNA sequence: TGTGCCAGCAGCGCTACAGGGCTGAACACTGAAGCTTTCTTT.

For the CDR3, the DNA is TGTGCCTGGTCTCCGGGACAGCACTATGGCTACACCTTC. Its protein product is CAWSPGQHYGYTF. The rearrangement uses TRBV30 and TRBJ1-2; 7 nucleotides agree with TRBD1. The CDR3 has 13 amino acids. The germline CDR1 and CDR2 sequences are GTSNPN and SVGIG (reference sequence). The V segment lost 5 bases and the J segment 3 bases; nucleotides outside the gene matches: 6.

The chain carries TRBV9 and TRBJ1-5, with D perhaps matching TRBD1 (6 bases). Germline loops: CDR1 SGDLS, CDR2 YYNGEE. There are 15 residues in the CDR3. V lost 4 bases to trimming and J lost 3 bases, with 14 bases between them. The DNA of the CDR3 is TGTGCCAGCAGCCCAGAACAGGGTTTCAATCAGCCCCAGCATTTT. Its protein is CASSPEQGFNQPQHF.

This clone has just a few counts. J is TRBJ1-1 and V is TRBV19, with D uncertain. V lost 3 bases, J lost 8 bases, and 7 bases lay in between. The CDR3 extends over 11 amino acids. Germline CDR1 and CDR2: LNHDA and SQIVND (reference sequence). The CDR3 sequence is CASSMGGEAFF. Here the CDR3 DNA reads TGTGCCAGTAGTATGGGAGGAGAAGCTTTCTTT.

In the case of this clone: At one of its ends the junction is not consistent with the germline gene, which may arise from a read error. This chain links TRBV9 with TRBJ2-1; D gene uncertain. Germline values: CDR1 SGDLS, CDR2 YYNGEE. There are 13 residues in the CDR3. The chain's CDR3 is CASGVDNPNEQFF. For the CDR3, the DNA is TGTGCCAGCGGCGTCGACAACCCCAATGAGCAGTTCTTC.

This chain joins TRBV27 and TRBJ2-7; TRBD1 matches at 10 bases. The CDR3 consists of 15 residues. With V trimmed by 7 bases and J by 0 bases, 6 bases remained unmatched. Germline V lookup: CDR1 MNHEY, CDR2 SMNVEV (reference sequence). The CDR3 DNA reads TGTGCCAGCACCGTCGGACAGGGGGGCTCCTACGAGCAGTACTTC. As protein: CASTVGQGGSYEQYF.

The gene calls are TRBV27 and TRBJ1-1, with D possibly TRBD1 on 6 matching bases. The CDR3 extends over 11 amino acids. Germline V gene lookup returns CDR1 MNHEY and CDR2 SMNVEV (reference sequence). Trimming stripped 10 bases from V and 5 bases from J, with 11 bases between. The CDR3 sequence: CATQGLTEAFF. The CDR3 bases are TGTGCCACCCAGGGGCTGACTGAAGCTTTCTTT.

This clone has just a few counts. The chain links TRBV7-9 to TRBJ1-4; TRBD1 might be the D (5 bases). Between the trimmed V and J ends, which lost 1 base and 3 bases, there was a span of 9 bases. The CDR3 runs to 15 residues. CDR1 and CDR2 from the germline V gene are SEHNR and FQNEAQ (reference sequence). The CDR3 protein is CASSLVGTANEKLFF. The DNA of the CDR3 is TGTGCCAGCAGCTTAGTCGGGACGGCTAATGAAAAACTGTTTTTT.

In DNA, the CDR3 is TGCGCCAGCAGATCCTCCTACGAGCAGTACTTC. As protein: CASRSSYEQYF. V is TRBV5-1 and J is TRBJ2-5; D is ambiguous. The DNA end favors TRBJ2-7, so the J call may be wrong. The CDR3 has 11 amino acids. Germline lookup yields CDR1 SGHRS and CDR2 YFSETQ.

The chain has TRBV6-5 and TRBJ1-2, with D perhaps TRBD1 (5 bases). The CDR3 sequence is 14 residues long. Per germline, CDR1 MNHEY and CDR2 SVGAGI. Trimming left V 3 bases short and J 4 bases short, with 12 bases between. Written as DNA, the CDR3 is TGTGCCAGCAGTTATGGGGGTACCGTCTATGGCTACACCTTC. Protein product: CASSYGGTVYGYTF.

The chain carries TRBV27 and TRBJ1-1; D call uncertain. Germline V gene sequence: CDR1 MNHEY, CDR2 SMNVEV (reference sequence). The germline V and J ends were trimmed by 2 bases and 2 bases, with 6 bases remaining between them. CDR3 size: 13 residues. The CDR3 loop reads CASSLTDNTEAFF. The CDR3 DNA sequence: TGTGCCAGCAGTTTAACAGACAACACTGAAGCTTTCTTT.

The genes are TRBV6-1 and TRBJ1-5; no definite D call. Per the germline V gene, CDR1 is MNHNS and CDR2 is SASEGT. CDR3 length equals 15 residues. Trimming removed 2 bases from V and 1 base from J, with 9 bases in between. CDR3 coding DNA: TGTGCCAGCAGTGAACGGTGGAGCAGCAATCAGCCCCAGCATTTT. Amino acids: CASSERWSSNQPQHF.

The V gene is TRBV19, the J gene TRBJ2-7; D not resolved. Germline CDR1 and CDR2: LNHDA and SQIVND (reference sequence). The CDR3 totals 15 residues. The V gene lost 1 base and the J gene lost 5 bases, with 15 bases spanning the gap. The CDR3 nucleotides are TGTGCCAGTAGTATAGCGGCGGCCTTGGTGGACGAGCAGTACTTC. It codes for CASSIAAALVDEQYF.